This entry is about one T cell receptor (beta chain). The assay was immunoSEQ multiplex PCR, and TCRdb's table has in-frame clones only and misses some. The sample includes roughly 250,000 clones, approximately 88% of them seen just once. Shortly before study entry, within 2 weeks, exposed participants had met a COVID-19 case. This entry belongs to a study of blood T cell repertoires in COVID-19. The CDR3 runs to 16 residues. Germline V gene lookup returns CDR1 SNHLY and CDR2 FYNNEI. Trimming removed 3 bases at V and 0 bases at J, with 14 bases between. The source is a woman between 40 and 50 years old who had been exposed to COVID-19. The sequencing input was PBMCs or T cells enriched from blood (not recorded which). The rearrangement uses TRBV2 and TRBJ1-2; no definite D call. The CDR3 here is CASSESPSLANYGYTF. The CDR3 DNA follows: TGTGCCAGCAGTGAGAGTCCAAGTTTAGCTAACTATGGCTACACCTTC.